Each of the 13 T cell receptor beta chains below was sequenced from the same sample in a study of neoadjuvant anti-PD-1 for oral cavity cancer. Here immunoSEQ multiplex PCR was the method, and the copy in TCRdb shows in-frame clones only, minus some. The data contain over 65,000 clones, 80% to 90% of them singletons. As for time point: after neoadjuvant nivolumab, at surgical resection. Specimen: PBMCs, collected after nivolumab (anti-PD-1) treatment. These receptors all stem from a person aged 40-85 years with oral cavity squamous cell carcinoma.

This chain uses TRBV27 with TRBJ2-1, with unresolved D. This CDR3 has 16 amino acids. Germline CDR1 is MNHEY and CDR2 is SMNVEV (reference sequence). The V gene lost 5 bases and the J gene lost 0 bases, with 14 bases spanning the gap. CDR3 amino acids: CASSPPVRSSYNEQFF. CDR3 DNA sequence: TGTGCCAGCAGTCCGCCCGTGCGGAGCTCCTACAATGAGCAGTTCTTC.

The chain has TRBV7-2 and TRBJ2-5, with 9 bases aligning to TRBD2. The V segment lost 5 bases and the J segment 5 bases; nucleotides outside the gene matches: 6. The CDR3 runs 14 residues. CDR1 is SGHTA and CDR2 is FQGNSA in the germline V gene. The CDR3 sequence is CASSISGSQETQYF. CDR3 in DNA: TGTGCCAGCAGCATTAGCGGGAGCCAGGAGACCCAGTACTTC.

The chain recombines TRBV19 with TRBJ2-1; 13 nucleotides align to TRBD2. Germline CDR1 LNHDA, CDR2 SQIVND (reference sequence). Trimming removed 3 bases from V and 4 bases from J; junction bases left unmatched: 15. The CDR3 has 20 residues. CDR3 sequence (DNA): TGTGCCAGTAGTATCTCGAGACTAGCGGGAGGCCGCGGGGGATACAATGAGCAGTTCTTC. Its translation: CASSISRLAGGRGGYNEQFF.

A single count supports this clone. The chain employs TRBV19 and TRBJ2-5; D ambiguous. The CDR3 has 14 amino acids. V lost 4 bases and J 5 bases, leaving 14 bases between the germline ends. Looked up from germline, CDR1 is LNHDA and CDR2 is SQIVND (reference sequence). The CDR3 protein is CASSTLTVLETQYF. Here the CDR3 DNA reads TGTGCCAGTAGTACTCTTACCGTTCTCGAGACCCAGTACTTC.

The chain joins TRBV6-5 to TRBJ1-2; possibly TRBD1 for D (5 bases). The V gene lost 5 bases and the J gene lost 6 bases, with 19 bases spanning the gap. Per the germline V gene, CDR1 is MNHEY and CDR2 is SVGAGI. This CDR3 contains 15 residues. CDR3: CASSGGASSIHGYTF. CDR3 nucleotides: TGTGCCAGCAGTGGGGGTGCAAGTTCTATCCATGGCTACACCTTC.

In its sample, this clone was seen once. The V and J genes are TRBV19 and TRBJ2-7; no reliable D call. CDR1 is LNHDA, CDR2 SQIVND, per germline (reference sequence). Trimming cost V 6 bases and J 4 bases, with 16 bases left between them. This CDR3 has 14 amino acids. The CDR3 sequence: CASRADPTKYEQYF. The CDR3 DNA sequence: TGTGCCAGTAGGGCGGACCCCACCAAGTACGAGCAGTACTTC.

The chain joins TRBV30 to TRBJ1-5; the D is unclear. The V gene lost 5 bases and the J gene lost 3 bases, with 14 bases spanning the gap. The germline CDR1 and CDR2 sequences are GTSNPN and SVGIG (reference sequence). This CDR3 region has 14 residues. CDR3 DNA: TGTGCCTGGTCCCAGGTAGACGACAATCAGCCCCAGCATTTT. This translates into CAWSQVDDNQPQHF.

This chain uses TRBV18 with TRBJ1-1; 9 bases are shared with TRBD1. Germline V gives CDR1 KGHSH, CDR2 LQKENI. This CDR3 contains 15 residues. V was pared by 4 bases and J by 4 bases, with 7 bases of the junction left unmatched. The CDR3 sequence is CASSLTTGGSTEAFF. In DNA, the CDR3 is TGTGCCAGCTCACTTACGACAGGGGGAAGCACTGAAGCTTTCTTT. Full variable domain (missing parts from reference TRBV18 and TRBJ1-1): NAGVMQNPRHLVRRRGQEARLRCSPMKGHSHVYWYRQLPEEGLKFMVYLQKENIIDESGMPKERFSAEFPKEGPSILRIQQVVRGDSAAYFCASSLTTGGSTEAFFGQGTRLTVV.

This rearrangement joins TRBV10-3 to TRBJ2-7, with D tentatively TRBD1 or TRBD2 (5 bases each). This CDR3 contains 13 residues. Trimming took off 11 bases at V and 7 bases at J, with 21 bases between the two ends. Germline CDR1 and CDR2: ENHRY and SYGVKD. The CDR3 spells CAVNRGLRQEQYF. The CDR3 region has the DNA TGTGCCGTCAACCGGGGCCTGCGGCAAGAGCAGTACTTC.

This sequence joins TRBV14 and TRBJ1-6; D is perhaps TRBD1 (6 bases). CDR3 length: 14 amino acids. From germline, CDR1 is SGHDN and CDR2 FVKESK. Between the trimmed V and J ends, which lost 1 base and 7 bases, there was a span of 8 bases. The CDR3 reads CASSQGTENSPLHF. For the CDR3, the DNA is TGTGCCAGCAGCCAAGGGACAGAAAATTCACCCCTCCACTTT.

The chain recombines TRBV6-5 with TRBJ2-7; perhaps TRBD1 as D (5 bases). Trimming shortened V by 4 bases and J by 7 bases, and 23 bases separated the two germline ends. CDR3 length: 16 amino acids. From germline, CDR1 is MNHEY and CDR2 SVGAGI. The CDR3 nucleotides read TGTGCCAGCAGTTCCCTTCTGAAGTTCTCCAGGACAGAGCAGTACTTC. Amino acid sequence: CASSSLLKFSRTEQYF.

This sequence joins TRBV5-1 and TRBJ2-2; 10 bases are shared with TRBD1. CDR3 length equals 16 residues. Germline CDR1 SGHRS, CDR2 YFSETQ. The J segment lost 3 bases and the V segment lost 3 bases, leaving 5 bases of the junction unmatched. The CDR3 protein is CASSWTGGAYTGELFF. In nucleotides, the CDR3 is TGCGCCAGCAGCTGGACAGGGGGTGCGTACACCGGGGAGCTGTTTTTT.

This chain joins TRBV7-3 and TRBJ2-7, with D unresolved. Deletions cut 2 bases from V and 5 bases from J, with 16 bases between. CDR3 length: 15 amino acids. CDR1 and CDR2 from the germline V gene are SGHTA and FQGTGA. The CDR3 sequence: CASSLQSVAPHEQYF. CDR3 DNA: TGTGCCAGCAGCTTACAGTCCGTCGCTCCTCACGAGCAGTACTTC.